This T cell receptor beta chain derives from a study of spatial heterogeneity in lung cancer. About the study: Follow-up PBMC samples were sequenced when available, at a median of about two years after resection.

Carried by each TCR cDNA molecule was a unique molecular identifier. MiXCR was run by TCRdb on the 5' RACE reads, yielding one entry per CDR3 protein. The table includes roughly 38,000 distinct CDR3 sequences, about 10% detected once. Time point denoted: blood at routine non-recurrence follow-up after resection. The material was PBMCs, obtained at follow-up. The source of this sequence is a female donor with early-stage non-small cell lung cancer.

The CDR3 nucleotides are TGTGCCAGCAGCTTAAGAGACAGGGAACCGACTGAGCAGTTCTTC. Its translation: CASSLRDREPTEQFF. The V and J genes are TRBV7-9 and TRBJ2-1; the match to TRBD1 covers 7 bases. Germline-derived CDR1 and CDR2 are SEHNR and FQNEAQ (reference sequence). This CDR3 has 15 amino acids. Trimming removed 2 bases from V and 9 bases from J; junction bases left unmatched: 10.